The rows below give T cell receptor beta chains drawn from one sample of a study of CD8+ T cells in alopecia areata. TCRdb's table, derived via immunoSEQ multiplex PCR, lists solely in-frame clones and lacks some. The profile shows 150,000 to 190,000 clones, less than 65% of them singletons. This material consisted of CD8+ T cells sorted from blood, taken at week 0. These receptors all stem from a human donor with alopecia areata. CDR3s include the opening cysteine and the closing phenylalanine or tryptophan. A D gene is named only where the DNA matches it firmly. Expanded clones get a size class; other rows say once, few or many, or leave the size out.

clone size: -; D gene: -; J gene: TRBJ2-5; V gene: TRBV7-2; CDR3 protein: CASSLEGRGEETQYF; CDR3 DNA: TGTGCCAGCAGCTTAGAGGGCAGGGGAGAGGAGACCCAGTACTTC
clone size: few; D gene: -; J gene: TRBJ1-4; V gene: TRBV27; CDR3 protein: CASRKSQGKLFF; CDR3 DNA: TGTGCCAGCAGAAAGTCACAAGGAAAACTGTTTTTT
clone size: -; D gene: -; J gene: TRBJ1-5; V gene: TRBV7-2; CDR3 protein: CASSFLRTVRNQPQHF; CDR3 DNA: TGTGCCAGCAGCTTTCTTCGGACAGTGCGCAATCAGCCCCAGCATTTT
clone size: -; D gene: -; J gene: TRBJ2-2; V gene: TRBV9; CDR3 protein: CASSVPDRVGELFF; CDR3 DNA: TGTGCCAGCAGCGTGCCGGATCGTGTCGGGGAGCTGTTTTTT
clone size: -; D gene: -; J gene: TRBJ2-3; V gene: TRBV5-5; CDR3 protein: CASSLPDTQYF; CDR3 DNA: TGTGCCAGCAGCTTGCCAGATACGCAGTATTTT
clone size: -; D gene: TRBD1; J gene: TRBJ1-6; V gene: TRBV4-1; CDR3 protein: CASSQEGQDNSPLHF; CDR3 DNA: TGCGCCAGCAGCCAAGAGGGACAGGACAATTCACCCCTCCACTTT
clone size: few; D gene: -; J gene: TRBJ2-7; V gene: TRBV19; CDR3 protein: CATSDGQTYEQYF; CDR3 DNA: TGTGCCACCTCGGACGGACAAACCTACGAGCAGTACTTC
clone size: few; D gene: -; J gene: TRBJ2-1; V gene: TRBV13; CDR3 protein: CASSLELGPNEQFF; CDR3 DNA: TGTGCCAGCAGCTTAGAACTAGGGCCTAATGAGCAGTTCTTC
clone size: -; D gene: -; J gene: TRBJ1-1; V gene: TRBV5-1; CDR3 protein: CASSLIGTEAFF; CDR3 DNA: TGCGCCAGCAGCTTGATCGGCACTGAAGCTTTCTTT
clone size: -; D gene: -; J gene: TRBJ1-2; V gene: TRBV29-1; CDR3 protein: CSVEDLSGYPPYGYTF; CDR3 DNA: TGCAGCGTTGAAGATCTGTCAGGTTACCCCCCCTATGGCTACACCTTC
clone size: -; D gene: -; J gene: TRBJ1-2; V gene: TRBV29-1; CDR3 protein: CSVDSGNGYTF; CDR3 DNA: TGCAGCGTTGATTCAGGGAACGGCTACACCTTC
clone size: few; D gene: TRBD1; J gene: TRBJ1-2; V gene: TRBV25-1; CDR3 protein: CASSAGQGGGGYTF; CDR3 DNA: TGTGCCAGCAGTGCAGGACAGGGCGGTGGAGGCTACACCTTC
clone size: -; D gene: -; J gene: TRBJ2-7; V gene: TRBV18; CDR3 protein: CASSISAQSSYEQYF; CDR3 DNA: TGTGCCAGCTCAATCTCGGCACAATCTTCCTACGAGCAGTACTTC
clone size: -; D gene: -; J gene: TRBJ2-3; V gene: TRBV7-9; CDR3 protein: CASSPKPGRGIDTQYF; CDR3 DNA: TGTGCCAGCAGTCCAAAACCGGGACGGGGAATAGATACGCAGTATTTT
clone size: few; D gene: -; J gene: TRBJ2-3; V gene: TRBV29-1; CDR3 protein: CSVDPRVGGDTQYF; CDR3 DNA: TGCAGCGTTGACCCCAGGGTCGGGGGAGATACGCAGTATTTT
clone size: -; D gene: -; J gene: TRBJ2-3; V gene: TRBV6-6; CDR3 protein: CASSSNTDTQYF; CDR3 DNA: TGTGCCAGCAGTTCCAACACAGATACGCAGTATTTT
clone size: -; D gene: -; J gene: TRBJ1-5; V gene: TRBV4-3; CDR3 protein: CASSQVGNGKPQHF; CDR3 DNA: TGCGCCAGCAGCCAAGTAGGGAATGGTAAGCCCCAGCATTTT
clone size: -; D gene: -; J gene: TRBJ1-4; V gene: TRBV25-1; CDR3 protein: CASSAHREKLFF; CDR3 DNA: TGTGCCAGCAGTGCCCACAGAGAAAAACTGTTTTTT
clone size: -; D gene: -; J gene: TRBJ2-1; V gene: TRBV6-5; CDR3 protein: CASSMGDEQFF; CDR3 DNA: TGTGCCAGCTCGATGGGTGATGAGCAGTTCTTC
clone size: -; D gene: -; J gene: TRBJ2-7; V gene: TRBV7-7; CDR3 protein: CASSFGASYEQYF; CDR3 DNA: TGTGCCAGCAGCTTTGGGGCTTCCTACGAGCAGTACTTC
clone size: -; D gene: -; J gene: TRBJ2-7; V gene: TRBV29-1; CDR3 protein: CSVLYPDTPYKQYF; CDR3 DNA: TGCAGCGTTTTGTACCCGGACACCCCCTACAAGCAGTACTTC
clone size: -; D gene: -; J gene: TRBJ1-1; V gene: TRBV7-8; CDR3 protein: CASSLAQLNTEAFF; CDR3 DNA: TGTGCCAGCAGCTTAGCACAGCTGAACACTGAAGCTTTCTTT
clone size: few; D gene: -; J gene: TRBJ2-3; V gene: TRBV29-1; CDR3 protein: CSVEEADTQYF; CDR3 DNA: TGCAGCGTTGAAGAGGCGGATACGCAGTATTTT